This record concerns one T cell receptor beta chain sequence. Assay used: immunoSEQ multiplex PCR; TCRdb lists only in-frame clones, some missing. The top ten clones hold 11% to 15% of a sample with some 60,000 clones, 91% of them seen once. This record belongs to a study of OX40 agonist ivuxolimab in advanced cancers. On the study more broadly: Three individuals attained partial responses, comprising one hepatocellular carcinoma case and two cutaneous melanoma cases.

Trimming stripped 2 bases from V and 4 bases from J, with 9 bases between. Germline values: CDR1 MGHRA, CDR2 YSYEKL. This CDR3 is 14 amino acids long. This specimen consisted of CD4+ or CD8+ T cells sorted from blood, obtained in a trial of the OX40 agonist ivuxolimab. The clonotype originates from an adult with an advanced solid tumor such as melanoma, head and neck, liver or kidney cancer. This chain uses TRBV4-1 with TRBJ1-5, with D uncertain. The DNA of the CDR3 is TGCGCCAGCAGCCAACTACGGGATAATCAGCCCCAGCATTTT. It yields the protein CASSQLRDNQPQHF.